The rows below give T cell receptor beta chains drawn from one sample of a study of Ad26.COV2.S vaccination and SARS-CoV-2 variants. The table came from immunoSEQ multiplex PCR; TCRdb's copy has only in-frame clones and leaves some out. The sample yields 350,000 to 450,000 clones, about 91% seen once. The material sequenced was peripheral blood, taken after recovery from COVID-19. All receptors come from a human donor who had recovered from COVID-19. CDR3s include the opening cysteine and the closing phenylalanine or tryptophan. Each record gives: V gene, J gene, clone size, CDR3 protein. Only some rows state a clone size, as once, few, many or a class for expanded clones.

TRBV10-3	TRBJ2-3	-	CAISARGTTSTDTQYF
TRBV10-3	TRBJ2-3	-	CAISLLKEDTQYF
TRBV7-9	TRBJ2-6	-	CASSLAGRGHGGANVLTF
TRBV6-5	TRBJ2-5	once	CASSKGVRETQYF
TRBV4-2	TRBJ1-2	-	CASSQGPQGAINYGYTF
TRBV6-5	TRBJ2-1	-	CASAQVGNKEQFF
TRBV5-1	TRBJ1-2	-	CASSYRQGEGYTF
TRBV12-3/TRBV12-4	TRBJ1-4	-	CASSLGSSEKLFF
TRBV12-3/TRBV12-4	TRBJ2-7	-	CASSFLREQYF
TRBV24-1	TRBJ2-3	-	CATATGDTQYF